The entry below gives a single TCR beta chain sequence along with its context. What it recognizes is unknown. The record originates from a study of identical twins. A single record per CDR3 protein comes from TCRdb applying MiXCR to the 5' RACE reads. The sample contains approximately 470,000 distinct CDR3 sequences, 14% of which appear only once. Study-wide points: A lower insertion count was a feature of abundant cord blood beta clonotypes, with no such feature in memory repertoires. Partly confounded zero-insertion analyses could result from invariant MAIT and iNKT cells.

Germline V gene data show CDR1 as DFQATT and CDR2 as SNEGSKA (reference sequence). The CDR3 length is 13 residues. Trimming took 5 bases from V and 4 from J; bases not matched to a gene: 5. The same data also contributed to another study, on yellow fever vaccine responses in identical twins. According to that study: In identical twins, vaccine T cell responses appeared partly shared and partly individual.

The clonotype comes from a young woman in good health. The rearrangement uses TRBV20-1 and TRBJ1-1; TRBD1 matches 9 bases. The specimen sequenced was CD4+ T cells sorted from blood. CDR3 sequence: CSAYRGRSTEAFF. The CDR3 DNA follows: TGCAGTGCTTACAGGGGGCGGAGCACTGAAGCTTTCTTT.